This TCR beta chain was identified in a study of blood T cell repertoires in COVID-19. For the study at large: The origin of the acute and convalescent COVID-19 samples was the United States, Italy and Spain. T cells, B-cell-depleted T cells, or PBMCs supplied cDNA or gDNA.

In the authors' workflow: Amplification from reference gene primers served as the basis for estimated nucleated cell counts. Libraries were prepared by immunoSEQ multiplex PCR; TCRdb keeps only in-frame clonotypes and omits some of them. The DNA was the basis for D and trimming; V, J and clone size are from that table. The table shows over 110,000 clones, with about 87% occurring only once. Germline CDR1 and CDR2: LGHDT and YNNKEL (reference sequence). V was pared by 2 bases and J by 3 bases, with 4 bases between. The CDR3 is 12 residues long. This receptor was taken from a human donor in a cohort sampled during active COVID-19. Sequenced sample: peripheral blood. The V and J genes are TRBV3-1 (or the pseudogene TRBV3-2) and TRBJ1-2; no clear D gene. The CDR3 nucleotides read TGTGCCAGCAGCCAACGCGACTATGGCTACACCTTC. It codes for CASSQRDYGYTF.